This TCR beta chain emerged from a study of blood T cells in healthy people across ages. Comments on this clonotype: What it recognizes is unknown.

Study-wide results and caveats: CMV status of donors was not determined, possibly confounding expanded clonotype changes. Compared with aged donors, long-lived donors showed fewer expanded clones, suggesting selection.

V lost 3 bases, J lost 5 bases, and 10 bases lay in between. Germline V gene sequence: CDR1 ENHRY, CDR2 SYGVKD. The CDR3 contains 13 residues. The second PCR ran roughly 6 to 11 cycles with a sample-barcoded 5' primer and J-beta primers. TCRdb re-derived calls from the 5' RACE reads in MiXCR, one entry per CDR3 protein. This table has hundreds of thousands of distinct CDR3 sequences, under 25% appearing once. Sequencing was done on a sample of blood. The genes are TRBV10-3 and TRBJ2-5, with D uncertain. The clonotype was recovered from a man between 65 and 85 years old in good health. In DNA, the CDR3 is TGTGCCATCAGTGACGGTTCCGGGGAGACCCAGTACTTC. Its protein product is CAISDGSGETQYF.